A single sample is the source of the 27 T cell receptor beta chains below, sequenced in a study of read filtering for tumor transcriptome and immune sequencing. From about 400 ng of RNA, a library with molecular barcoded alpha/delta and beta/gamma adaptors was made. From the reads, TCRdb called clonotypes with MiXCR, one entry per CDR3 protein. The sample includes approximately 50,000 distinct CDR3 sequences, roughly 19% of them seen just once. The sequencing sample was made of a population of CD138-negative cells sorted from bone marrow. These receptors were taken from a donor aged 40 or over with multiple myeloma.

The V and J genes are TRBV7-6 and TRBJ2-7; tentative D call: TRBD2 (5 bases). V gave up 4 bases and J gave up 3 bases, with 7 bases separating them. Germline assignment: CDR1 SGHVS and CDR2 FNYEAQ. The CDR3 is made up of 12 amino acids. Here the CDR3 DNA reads TGTGCCAGCAGCTCCGGGAACTACGAGCAGTACTTC. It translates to CASSSGNYEQYF.

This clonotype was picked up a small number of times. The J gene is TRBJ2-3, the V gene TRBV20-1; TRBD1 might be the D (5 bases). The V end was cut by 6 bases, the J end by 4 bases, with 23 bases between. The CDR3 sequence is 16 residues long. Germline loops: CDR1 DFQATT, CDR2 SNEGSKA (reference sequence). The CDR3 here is CSATGLPRSGADTQYF. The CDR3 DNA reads TGCAGTGCAACAGGCCTACCGAGATCGGGCGCAGATACGCAGTATTTT.

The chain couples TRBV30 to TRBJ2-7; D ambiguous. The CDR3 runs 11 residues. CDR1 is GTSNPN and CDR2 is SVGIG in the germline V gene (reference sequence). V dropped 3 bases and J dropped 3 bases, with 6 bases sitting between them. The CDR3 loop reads CAWRRNYEQYF. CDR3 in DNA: TGTGCCTGGAGGAGAAACTACGAGCAGTACTTC.

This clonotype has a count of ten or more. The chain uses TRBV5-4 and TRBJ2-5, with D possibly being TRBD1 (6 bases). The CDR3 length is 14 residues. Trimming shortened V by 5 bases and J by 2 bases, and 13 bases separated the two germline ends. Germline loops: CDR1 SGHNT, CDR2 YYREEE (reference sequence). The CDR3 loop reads CASSFRQDQETQYF. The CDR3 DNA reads TGTGCCAGCAGTTTCCGACAGGATCAAGAGACCCAGTACTTC. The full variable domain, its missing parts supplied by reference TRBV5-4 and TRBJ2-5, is ETGVTQSPTHLIKTRGQQVTLRCSSQSGHNTVSWYQQALGQGPQFIFQYYREEENGRGNFPPRFSGLQFPNYSSELNVNALELDDSALYLCASSFRQDQETQYFGPGTRLLVL.

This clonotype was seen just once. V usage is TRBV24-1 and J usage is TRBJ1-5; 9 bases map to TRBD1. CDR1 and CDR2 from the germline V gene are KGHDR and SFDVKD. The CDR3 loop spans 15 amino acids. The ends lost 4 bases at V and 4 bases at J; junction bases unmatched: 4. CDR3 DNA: TGTGCCACCAGTGACCCCGGGACAGGGAATCAGCCCCAGCATTTT. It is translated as CATSDPGTGNQPQHF.

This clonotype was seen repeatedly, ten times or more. The CDR3: CASSLQGYEQYF. The CDR3 bases are TGTGCCAGCAGCTTACAGGGCTACGAGCAGTACTTC. The chain has TRBV7-9 and TRBJ2-7, with D perhaps matching TRBD1 (5 bases). Germline V gene sequence: CDR1 SEHNR, CDR2 FQNEAQ (reference sequence). V was pared by 2 bases and J by 3 bases, with 5 bases between. The CDR3 is 12 residues long.

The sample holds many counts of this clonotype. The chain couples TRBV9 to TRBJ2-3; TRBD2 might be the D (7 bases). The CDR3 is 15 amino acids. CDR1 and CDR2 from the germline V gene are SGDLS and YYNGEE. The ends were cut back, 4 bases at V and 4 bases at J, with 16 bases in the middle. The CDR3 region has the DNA TGTGCCAGCAGCTCCCAAGGGGGGGCCTCAGATACGCAGTATTTT. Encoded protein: CASSSQGGASDTQYF.

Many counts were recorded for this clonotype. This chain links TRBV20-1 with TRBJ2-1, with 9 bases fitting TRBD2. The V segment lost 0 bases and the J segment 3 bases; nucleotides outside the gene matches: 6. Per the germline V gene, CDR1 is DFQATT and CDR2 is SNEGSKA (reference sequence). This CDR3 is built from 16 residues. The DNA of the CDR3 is TGCAGTGCTAGAGATTTAGCGGGGGCCTTCTACAATGAGCAGTTCTTC. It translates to CSARDLAGAFYNEQFF.

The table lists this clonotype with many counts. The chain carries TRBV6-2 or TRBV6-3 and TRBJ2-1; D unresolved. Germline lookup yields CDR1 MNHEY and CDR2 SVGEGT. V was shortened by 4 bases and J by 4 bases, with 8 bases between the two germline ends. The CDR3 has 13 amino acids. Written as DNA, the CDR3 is TGTGCCAGCAGTTCCCCGCGTTACAATGAGCAGTTCTTC. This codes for CASSSPRYNEQFF.

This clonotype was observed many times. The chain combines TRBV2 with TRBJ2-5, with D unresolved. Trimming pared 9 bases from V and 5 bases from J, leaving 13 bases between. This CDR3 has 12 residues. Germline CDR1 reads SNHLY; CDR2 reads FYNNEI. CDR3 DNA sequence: TGTGCCAGTATGGGTGCTTCGGAGACCCAGTACTTC. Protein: CASMGASETQYF. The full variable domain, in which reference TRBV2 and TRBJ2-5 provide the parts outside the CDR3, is EPEVTQTPSHQVTQMGQEVILRCVPISNHLYFYWYRQILGQKVEFLVSFYNNEISEKSEIFDDQFSVERPDGSNFTLKIRSTKLEDSAMYFCASMGASETQYFGPGTRLLVL.

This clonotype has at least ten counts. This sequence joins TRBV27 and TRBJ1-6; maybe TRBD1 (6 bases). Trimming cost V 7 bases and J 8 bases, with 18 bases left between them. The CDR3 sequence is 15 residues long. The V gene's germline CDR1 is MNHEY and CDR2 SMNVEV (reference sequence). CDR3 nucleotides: TGTGCCAGCACTCGGGGCAGGGGCAAATATTCACCCCTCCACTTT. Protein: CASTRGRGKYSPLHF.

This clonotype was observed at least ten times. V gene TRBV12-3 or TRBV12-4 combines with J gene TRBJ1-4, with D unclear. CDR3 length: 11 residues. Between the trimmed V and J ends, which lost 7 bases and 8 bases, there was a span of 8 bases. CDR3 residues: CASTPGEKLFF. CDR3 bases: TGTGCCAGCACCCCCGGAGAAAAACTGTTTTTT.

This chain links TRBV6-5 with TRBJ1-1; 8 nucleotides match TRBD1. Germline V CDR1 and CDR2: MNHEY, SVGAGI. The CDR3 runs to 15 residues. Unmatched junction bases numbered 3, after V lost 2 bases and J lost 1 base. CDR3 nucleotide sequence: TGTGCCAGCAGTTACCGGACAGGGCAGAACACTGAAGCTTTCTTT. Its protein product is CASSYRTGQNTEAFF.

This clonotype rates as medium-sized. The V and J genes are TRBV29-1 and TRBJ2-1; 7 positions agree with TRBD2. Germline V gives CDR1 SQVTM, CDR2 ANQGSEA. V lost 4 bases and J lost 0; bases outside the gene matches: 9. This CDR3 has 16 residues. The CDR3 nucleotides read TGCAGCGTTGGCGGGCTAGCGGAAAGCTCCTACAATGAGCAGTTCTTC. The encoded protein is CSVGGLAESSYNEQFF.

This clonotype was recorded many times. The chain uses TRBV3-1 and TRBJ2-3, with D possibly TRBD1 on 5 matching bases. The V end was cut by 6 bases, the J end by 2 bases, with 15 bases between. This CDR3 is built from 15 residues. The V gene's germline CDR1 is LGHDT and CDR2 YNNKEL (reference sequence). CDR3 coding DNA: TGTGCCAGCAGTTCAACGACAGCAAACACAGATACGCAGTATTTT. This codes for CASSSTTANTDTQYF.

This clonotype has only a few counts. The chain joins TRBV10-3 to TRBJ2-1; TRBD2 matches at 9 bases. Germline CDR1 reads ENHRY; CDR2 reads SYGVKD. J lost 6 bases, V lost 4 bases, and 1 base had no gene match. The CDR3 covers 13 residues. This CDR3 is CAISGTSANEQFF. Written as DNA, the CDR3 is TGTGCCATCAGTGGGACTAGCGCCAATGAGCAGTTCTTC.

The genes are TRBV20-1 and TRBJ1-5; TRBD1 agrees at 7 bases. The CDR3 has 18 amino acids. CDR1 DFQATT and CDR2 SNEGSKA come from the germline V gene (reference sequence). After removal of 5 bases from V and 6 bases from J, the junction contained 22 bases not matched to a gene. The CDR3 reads CSAGSQGGRTSLVQPQHF. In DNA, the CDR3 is TGCAGTGCTGGATCCCAGGGGGGGCGAACGTCTTTGGTTCAGCCCCAGCATTTT.

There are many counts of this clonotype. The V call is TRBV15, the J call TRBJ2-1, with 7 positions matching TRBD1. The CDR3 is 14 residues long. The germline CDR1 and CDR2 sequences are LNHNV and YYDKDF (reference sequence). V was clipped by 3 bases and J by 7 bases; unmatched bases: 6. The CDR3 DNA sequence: TGTGCCACCAGCAGCGACAGGGCGGATAATGAGCAGTTCTTC. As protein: CATSSDRADNEQFF.

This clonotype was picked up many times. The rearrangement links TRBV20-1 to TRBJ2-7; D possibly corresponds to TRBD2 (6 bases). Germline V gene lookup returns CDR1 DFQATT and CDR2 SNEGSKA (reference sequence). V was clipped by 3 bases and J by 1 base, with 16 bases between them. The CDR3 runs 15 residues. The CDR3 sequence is CSARPLSGGSYEQYF. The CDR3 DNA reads TGCAGTGCTAGGCCCCTAAGCGGAGGGTCCTACGAGCAGTACTTC.

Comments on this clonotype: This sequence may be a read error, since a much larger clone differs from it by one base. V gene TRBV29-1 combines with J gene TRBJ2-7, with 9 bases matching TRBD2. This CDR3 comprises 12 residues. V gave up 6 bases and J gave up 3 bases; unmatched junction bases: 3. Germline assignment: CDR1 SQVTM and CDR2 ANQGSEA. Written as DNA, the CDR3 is TGCAGCGTGGGTAGCGGGGGCTACGAGCAGTACTTC. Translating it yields CSVGSGGYEQYF.

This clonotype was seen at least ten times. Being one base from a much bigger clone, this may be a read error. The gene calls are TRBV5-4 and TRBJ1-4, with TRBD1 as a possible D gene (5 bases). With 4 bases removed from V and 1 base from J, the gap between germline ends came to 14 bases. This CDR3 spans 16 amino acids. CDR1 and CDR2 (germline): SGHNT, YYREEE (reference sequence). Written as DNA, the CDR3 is TGTGCCAGCAGCGTGGGACGGGACCTAACTAATGAAAAACTGTTTTTT. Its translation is CASSVGRDLTNEKLFF. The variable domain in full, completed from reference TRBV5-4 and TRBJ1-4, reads ETGVTQSPTHLIKTRGQQVTLRCSSQSGHNTVSWYQQALGQGPQFIFQYYREEENGRGNFPPRFSGLQFPNYSSELNVNALELDDSALYLCASSVGRDLTNEKLFFGSGTQLSVL.

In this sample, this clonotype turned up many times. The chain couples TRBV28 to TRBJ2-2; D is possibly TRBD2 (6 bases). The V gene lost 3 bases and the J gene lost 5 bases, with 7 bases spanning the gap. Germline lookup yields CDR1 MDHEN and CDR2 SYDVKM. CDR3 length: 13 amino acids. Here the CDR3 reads CASSLGGTGELFF. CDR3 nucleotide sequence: TGTGCCAGCAGTTTGGGAGGAACCGGGGAGCTGTTTTTT.

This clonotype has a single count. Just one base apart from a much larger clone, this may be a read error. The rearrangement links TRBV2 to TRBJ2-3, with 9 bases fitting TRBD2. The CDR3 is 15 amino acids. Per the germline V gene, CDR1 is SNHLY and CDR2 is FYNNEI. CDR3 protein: CASSEPSGATNTQYF. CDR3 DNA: TGTGCCAGCAGTGAACCTAGCGGGGCCACAAATACGCAGTATTTT.

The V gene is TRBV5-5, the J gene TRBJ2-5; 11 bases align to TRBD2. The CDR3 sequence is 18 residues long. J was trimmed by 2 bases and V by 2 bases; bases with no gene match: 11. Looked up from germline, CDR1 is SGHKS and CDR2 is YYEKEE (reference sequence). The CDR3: CASSFRLAGTEGQETQYF. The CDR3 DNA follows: TGTGCCAGCAGCTTTCGACTAGCGGGAACCGAGGGTCAAGAGACCCAGTACTTC.

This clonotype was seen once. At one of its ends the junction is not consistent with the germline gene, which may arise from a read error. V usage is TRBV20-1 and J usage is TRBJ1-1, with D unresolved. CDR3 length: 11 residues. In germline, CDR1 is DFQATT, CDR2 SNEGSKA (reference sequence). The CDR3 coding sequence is TGCAGTGCCAGACCGGGGATCGAAGCTCTCTTT. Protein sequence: CSARPGIEALF.

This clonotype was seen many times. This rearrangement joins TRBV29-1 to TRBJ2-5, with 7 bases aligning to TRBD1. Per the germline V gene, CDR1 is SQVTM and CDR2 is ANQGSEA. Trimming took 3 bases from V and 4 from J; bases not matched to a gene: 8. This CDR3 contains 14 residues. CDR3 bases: TGCAGCGTTGATAAGACAGGGAATGGAGAGACCCAGTACTTC. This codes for CSVDKTGNGETQYF. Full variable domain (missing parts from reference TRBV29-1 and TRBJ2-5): SAVISQKPSRDICQRGTSLTIQCQVDSQVTMMFWYRQQPGQSLTLIATANQGSEATYESGFVIDKFPISRPNLTFSTLTVSNMSPEDSSIYLCSVDKTGNGETQYFGPGTRLLVL.

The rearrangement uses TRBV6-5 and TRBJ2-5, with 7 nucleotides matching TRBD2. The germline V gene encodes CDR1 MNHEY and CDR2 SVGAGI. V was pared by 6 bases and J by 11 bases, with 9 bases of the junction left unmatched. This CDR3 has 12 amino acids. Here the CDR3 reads CASSRVMGLQYF. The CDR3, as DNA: TGTGCCAGCAGCCGCGTTATGGGACTACAGTACTTC.